The text below deals with one TCR beta chain. Its antigen is unknown. MiXCR, applied by TCRdb to the reads, yields one record per CDR3 protein. The sample holds some 62,000 distinct CDR3 sequences, 20% seen once. The data were obtained in a study of T cell repertoires in cytomegalovirus infection. Study context: The authors used CMV epitopes that were HLA-C-restricted (recently identified) and HLA-B-restricted (well studied).

V was clipped by 5 bases and J by 0 bases, with 23 bases between them. Germline assignment: CDR1 DFQATT and CDR2 SNEGSKA (reference sequence). This CDR3 comprises 17 residues. The chain links TRBV20-1 to TRBJ2-7; the D gene is possibly TRBD1 (6 bases). This receptor was identified in a human donor in good health (CMV status not recorded). Some clones in this sample may be carry-over from other donors' samples. This material consisted of CD8+ T cells from cultured PBMCs, taken from culture after CMV antigen stimulation. The DNA of the CDR3 is TGCAGTGCTGATCCCTACTCCGGGAACAGGGCCTCCTACGAGCAGTACTTC. Translation gives CSADPYSGNRASYEQYF.